This T cell receptor beta chain was obtained from a study of monozygotic twins with inflammatory bowel disease. The UMIs carried a 6-nucleotide sample barcode, and they were added by template switching. TCRdb reprocessed the 5' RACE reads and keeps a single row for each CDR3 protein, giving no DNA. The repertoire table contains a few hundred thousand distinct CDR3 sequences. Overall study findings and caveats: The data gave no support to a single strong IBD-associated signal or clonotype.

As concerns this clonotype: Antigen: not known.

CDR3 length: 16 residues. Germline loops: CDR1 SGHDT, CDR2 YYEEEE. The rearrangement uses TRBV5-6 and TRBJ2-1; the TCRdb call, TRBD1, lacks DNA for checking. The TCR was taken from a human donor with ulcerative colitis or Crohn's disease, or a healthy co-twin of an affected twin (not recorded which). Material: blood. The CDR3: CASSTRRDRAGNEQFF.